The T cell receptor (beta chain) described here comes from a study of graft-versus-host responses after intestinal transplantation. Turning to the study itself: Anti-thymocyte globulin induction was given to all recipients, followed by tacrolimus and steroids for roughly 3 years. Study-wide results and limits: Early after transplant, HvG declines were associated with peak levels of circulating GvH clones. High graft-versus-host to host-versus-graft T cell clonal ratios marked allografts of patients with graft-donor macrochimerism.

As regards this clone: The antigen is not known.

V lost 0 bases, J lost 4 bases, and 4 bases stayed unmatched. CDR1 is SGHKS, CDR2 YYEKEE, per germline (reference sequence). The CDR3 consists of 15 residues. Sequencing was performed with immunoSEQ multiplex PCR; in TCRdb, only in-frame clones are kept and a portion is missing. Of 30,000 to 40,000 clones listed, approximately 94% are singletons. The clonotype comes from a human donor who was the organ donor for an intestinal transplant. Sequences were derived from unstimulated CD4+ T cells sorted from spleen or lymph node cells, sampled before transplant. The V and J genes are TRBV5-5 and TRBJ1-5; 7 nucleotides line up with TRBD1. The CDR3 here is CASSLAGGYNQPQHF. In nucleotides, the CDR3 is TGTGCCAGCAGCTTGGCAGGGGGGTATAATCAGCCCCAGCATTTT.